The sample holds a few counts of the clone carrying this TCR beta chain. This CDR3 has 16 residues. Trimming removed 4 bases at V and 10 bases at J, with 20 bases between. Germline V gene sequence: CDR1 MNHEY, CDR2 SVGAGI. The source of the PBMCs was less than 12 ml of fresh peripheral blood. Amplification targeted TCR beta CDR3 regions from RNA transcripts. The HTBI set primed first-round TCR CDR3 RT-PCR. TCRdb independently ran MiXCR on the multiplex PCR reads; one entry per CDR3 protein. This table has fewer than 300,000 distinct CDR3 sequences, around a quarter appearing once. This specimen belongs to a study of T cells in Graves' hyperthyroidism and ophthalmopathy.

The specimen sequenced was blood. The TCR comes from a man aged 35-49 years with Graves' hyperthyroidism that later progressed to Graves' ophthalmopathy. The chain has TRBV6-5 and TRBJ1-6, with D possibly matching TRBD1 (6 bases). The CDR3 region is CASSWEQGGIGSPLHF. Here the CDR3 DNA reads TGTGCCAGCAGTTGGGAACAGGGAGGCATCGGATCACCCCTCCACTTT.